The 10 T cell receptor beta chains reported below all come from one sample, sequenced in a study of cytomegalovirus exposure and HLA in healthy donors (dated by TCRdb to about 2017). The library was produced with the immunoSEQ multiplex PCR assay. For the multiplex PCR, a mixture combining 60 forward primers for TCR Vbeta segments and 13 reverse primers for TCR Jbeta segments was used. TCRdb stores this immuneACCESS table with in-frame sequences only. Part of the clones is absent; in the studies checked, under half of the shortfall reflects unresolved V genes, and no reason is known for the rest. This sample comprises 150,000 to 200,000 clones, 70% to 90% of them detected only once. The ten largest clones add up to about 2% of the sample. Sequenced material: PBMCs. These receptors came from a man aged 18 to 29 in good health and CMV-seropositive.

The rearrangement joins TRBV5-4 to TRBJ1-2; the D is unclear. CDR3 size: 12 residues. V lost 3 bases and J 8 bases, leaving 11 bases between the germline ends. Germline V gives CDR1 SGHNT, CDR2 YYREEE (reference sequence). CDR3 region: CASSSQPSGYTF. The DNA of the CDR3 is TGTGCCAGCAGCTCACAGCCCTCCGGCTACACCTTC.

The chain has TRBV4-3 and TRBJ1-6, with TRBD1 matching over 7 bases. Germline CDR1 LGHNA, CDR2 YSLEER. The CDR3 length is 16 residues. Germline trimming cut 0 bases from V and 9 bases from J; bases unmatched to any gene: 8. In nucleotides, the CDR3 is TGCGCCAGCAGCCAAGATTGGACAGGACTGGGTTCACCCCTCCACTTT. Translated, it gives CASSQDWTGLGSPLHF.

The chain has TRBV4-3 and TRBJ1-1; 7 bases align to TRBD1. This CDR3 spans 15 amino acids. V was clipped by 3 bases and J by 4 bases; unmatched bases: 8. Germline V lookup: CDR1 LGHNA, CDR2 YSLEER. CDR3 in amino acids: CASSHDFDRVTEAFF. The CDR3 DNA is TGCGCCAGCAGCCATGACTTCGACAGGGTCACTGAAGCTTTCTTT.

The chain has TRBV5-1 and TRBJ2-1; D unclear. V lost 1 base to trimming and J lost 0 bases, with 8 bases between them. This CDR3 is built from 15 residues. CDR1 SGHRS and CDR2 YFSETQ come from the germline V gene. In nucleotides, the CDR3 is TGCGCCAGCAGCTTGACCGAGAGCTCCTACAATGAGCAGTTCTTC. The encoded protein is CASSLTESSYNEQFF.

The chain couples TRBV5-4 to TRBJ2-3, with TRBD2 identical over 11 bases. The CDR3 is made up of 16 amino acids. V was pared by 4 bases and J by 4 bases, with 8 bases of the junction left unmatched. The germline CDR1 and CDR2 sequences are SGHNT and YYREEE (reference sequence). DNA for the CDR3: TGTGCCAGCAGCCCCTTAGCGGGGGGGCCTCCAGATACGCAGTATTTT. Residues: CASSPLAGGPPDTQYF.

The chain links TRBV9 to TRBJ1-3; 9 positions match TRBD1. Germline values: CDR1 SGDLS, CDR2 YYNGEE. The CDR3 is 16 amino acids. The J segment lost 4 bases and the V segment lost 3 bases, leaving 8 bases of the junction unmatched. CDR3 DNA: TGTGCCAGCAGCGGTGGGACAGGGACAGGGGGAAACACCATATATTTT. Amino acids: CASSGGTGTGGNTIYF.

A few counts support this clone. The rearrangement uses TRBV27 and TRBJ2-5; 11 positions agree with TRBD2. V shed 5 bases and J 4 bases; nucleotides not matched to a gene: 6. Germline CDR1 is MNHEY and CDR2 is SMNVEV (reference sequence). There are 15 residues in the CDR3. This CDR3 is CASSPPTSGVETQYF. CDR3 in DNA: TGTGCCAGCAGTCCCCCGACTAGCGGGGTAGAGACCCAGTACTTC.

The V and J genes are TRBV2 and TRBJ1-2, with TRBD1 identical over 7 bases. The CDR3 length is 13 residues. The germline V gene encodes CDR1 SNHLY and CDR2 FYNNEI. V was pared by 8 bases and J by 7 bases, with 10 bases of the junction left unmatched. The CDR3 region is CASSPGGSLGYTF. The CDR3 region has the DNA TGTGCCAGCTCCCCAGGGGGGTCCCTTGGCTACACCTTC.

The V and J genes are TRBV7-8 and TRBJ1-1; TRBD1 might be the D (6 bases). Germline V gene sequence: CDR1 SGHVS, CDR2 FQNEAQ. This CDR3 is built from 15 residues. V lost 3 bases to trimming and J lost 5 bases, with 16 bases between them. CDR3 loop: CASSLGAGAGTEAFF. CDR3 coding DNA: TGTGCCAGCAGCTTGGGGGCGGGGGCGGGTACTGAAGCTTTCTTT.

This CDR3 is CASSTPDSQETQYF. The CDR3 coding sequence is TGTGCCAGCAGCACTCCGGACAGCCAAGAGACCCAGTACTTC. The chain recombines TRBV9 with TRBJ2-5; TRBD1 is a possible D gene (6 bases). Between the trimmed V and J ends, which lost 4 bases and 1 base, there was a span of 11 bases. The germline gives CDR1 SGDLS, CDR2 YYNGEE. This CDR3 has 14 amino acids.